This T cell receptor beta chain was obtained from a study of CD8+ T cells in alopecia areata. Overall study: Severity was scored as percentage of affected scalp area in treated patients.

This clone was observed a handful of times. This CDR3 is built from 10 residues. CDR1 and CDR2 from the germline V gene are GTSNPN and SVGIG (reference sequence). Trimming pared 8 bases from V and 3 bases from J, leaving 7 bases between. RNA was isolated and reverse transcribed to cDNA, the sequencing template. Using immunoSEQ multiplex PCR, the repertoire was profiled, and TCRdb retains in-frame clones only, with some absent. The table lists approximately 180,000 clones, roughly 66% of them singletons, with around 0.92% in the top ten. Treatment described: oral pan-JAK inhibitor, 5-10 mg twice daily. Both peripheral blood and punch biopsies of lesional scalp skin were obtained from patients who had alopecia areata. Separation by sorting yielded CD4+ and CD8+ T cells from PBMCs.

The receptor was derived from a human donor with alopecia areata. The sample was CD4+ T cells sorted from blood, taken at week 24, from a patient treated with tofacitinib. The chain recombines TRBV30 with TRBJ1-1; no firm D call. CDR3 in DNA: TGTGCCGGCGGATACACTGAAGCTTTCTTT. This sequence encodes CAGGYTEAFF.